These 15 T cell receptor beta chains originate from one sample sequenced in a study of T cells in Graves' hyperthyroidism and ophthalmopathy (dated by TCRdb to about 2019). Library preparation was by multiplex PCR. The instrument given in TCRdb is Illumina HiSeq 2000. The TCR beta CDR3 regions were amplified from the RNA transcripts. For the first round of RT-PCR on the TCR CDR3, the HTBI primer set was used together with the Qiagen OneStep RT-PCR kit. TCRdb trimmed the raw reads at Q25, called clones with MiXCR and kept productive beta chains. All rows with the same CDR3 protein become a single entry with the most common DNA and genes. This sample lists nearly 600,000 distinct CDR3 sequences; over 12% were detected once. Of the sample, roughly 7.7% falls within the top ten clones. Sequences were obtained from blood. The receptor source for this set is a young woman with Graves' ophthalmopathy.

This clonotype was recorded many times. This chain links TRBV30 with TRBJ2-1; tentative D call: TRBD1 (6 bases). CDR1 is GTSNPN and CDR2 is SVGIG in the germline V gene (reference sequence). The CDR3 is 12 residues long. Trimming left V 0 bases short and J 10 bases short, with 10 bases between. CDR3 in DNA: TGTGCCTGGAGTGTTCTTACAGGGGAGCAGTTCTTC. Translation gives CAWSVLTGEQFF. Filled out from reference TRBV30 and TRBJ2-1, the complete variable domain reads SQTIHQWPATLVQPVGSPLSLECTVEGTSNPNLYWYRQAAGRGLQLLFYSVGIGQISSEVPQNLSASRPQDRQFILSSKKLLLSDSGFYLCAWSVLTGEQFFGPGTRLTVL.

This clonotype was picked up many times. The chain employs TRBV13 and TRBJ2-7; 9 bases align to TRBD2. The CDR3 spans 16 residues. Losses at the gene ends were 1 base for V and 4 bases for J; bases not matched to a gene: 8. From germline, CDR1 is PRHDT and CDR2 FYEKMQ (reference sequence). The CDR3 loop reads CASSLAVAGERYEQYF. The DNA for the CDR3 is TGTGCCAGCAGCTTAGCTGTAGCGGGAGAAAGGTACGAGCAGTACTTC. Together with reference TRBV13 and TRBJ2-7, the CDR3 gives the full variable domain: AAGVIQSPRHLIKEKRETATLKCYPIPRHDTVYWYQQGPGQDPQFLISFYEKMQSDKGSIPDRFSAQQFSDYHSELNMSSLELGDSALYFCASSLAVAGERYEQYFGPGTRLTVT.

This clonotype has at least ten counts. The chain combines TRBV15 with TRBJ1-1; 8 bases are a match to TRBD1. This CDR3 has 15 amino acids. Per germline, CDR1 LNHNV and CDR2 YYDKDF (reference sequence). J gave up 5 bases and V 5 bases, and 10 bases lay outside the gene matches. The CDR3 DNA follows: TGTGCCACCAGCGCTCTCCAGGGGGCCCGAACTGAAGCTTTCTTT. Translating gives CATSALQGARTEAFF.

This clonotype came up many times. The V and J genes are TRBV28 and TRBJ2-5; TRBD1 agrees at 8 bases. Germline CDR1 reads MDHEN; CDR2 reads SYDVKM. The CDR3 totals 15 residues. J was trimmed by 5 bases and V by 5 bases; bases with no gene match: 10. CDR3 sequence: CASSESTAGGETQYF. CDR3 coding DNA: TGTGCCAGCAGTGAATCGACCGCAGGGGGCGAGACCCAGTACTTC.

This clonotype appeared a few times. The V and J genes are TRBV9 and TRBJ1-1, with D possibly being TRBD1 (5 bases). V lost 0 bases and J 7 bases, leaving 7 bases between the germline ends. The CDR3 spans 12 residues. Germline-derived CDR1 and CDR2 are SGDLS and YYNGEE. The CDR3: CASSVDQGEAFF. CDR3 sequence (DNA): TGTGCCAGCAGCGTAGATCAGGGTGAAGCTTTCTTT. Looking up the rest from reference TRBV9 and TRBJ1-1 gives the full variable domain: DSGVTQTPKHLITATGQRVTLRCSPRSGDLSVYWYQQSLDQGLQFLIQYYNGEERAKGNILERFSAQQFPDLHSELNLSSLELGDSALYFCASSVDQGEAFFGQGTRLTVV.

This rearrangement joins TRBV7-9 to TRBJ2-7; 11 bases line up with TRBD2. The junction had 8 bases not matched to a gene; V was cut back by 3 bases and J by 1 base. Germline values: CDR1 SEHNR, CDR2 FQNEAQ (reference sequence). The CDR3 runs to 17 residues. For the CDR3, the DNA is TGTGCCAGCAGCTTTCGGACTAGCGGGTACCTATCCTACGAGCAGTACTTC. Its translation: CASSFRTSGYLSYEQYF.

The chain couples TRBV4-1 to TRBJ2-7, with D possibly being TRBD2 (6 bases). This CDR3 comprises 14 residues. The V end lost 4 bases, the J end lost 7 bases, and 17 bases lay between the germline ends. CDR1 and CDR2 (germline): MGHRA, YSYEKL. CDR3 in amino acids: CASSRPGVGGEQYF. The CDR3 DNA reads TGCGCCAGCAGCCGCCCGGGGGTAGGTGGGGAGCAGTACTTC.

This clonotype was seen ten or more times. CDR3 sequence reads: CASSRQGTAEAFF. For the CDR3, the DNA is TGCGCCAGCAGCCGACAGGGAACTGCTGAAGCTTTCTTT. V gene TRBV4-1 combines with J gene TRBJ1-1, with 7 bases aligning to TRBD1. CDR1 and CDR2 from the germline V gene are MGHRA and YSYEKL. CDR3 length equals 13 residues. V was clipped by 4 bases and J by 6 bases; unmatched bases: 5.

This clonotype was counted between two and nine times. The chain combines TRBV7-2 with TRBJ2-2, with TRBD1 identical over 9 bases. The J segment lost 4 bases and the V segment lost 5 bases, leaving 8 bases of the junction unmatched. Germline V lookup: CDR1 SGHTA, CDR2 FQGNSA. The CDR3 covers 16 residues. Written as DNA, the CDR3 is TGTGCCAGCAGCCGCCGGGACAGGGCCTCCACCGGGGAGCTGTTTTTT. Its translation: CASSRRDRASTGELFF.

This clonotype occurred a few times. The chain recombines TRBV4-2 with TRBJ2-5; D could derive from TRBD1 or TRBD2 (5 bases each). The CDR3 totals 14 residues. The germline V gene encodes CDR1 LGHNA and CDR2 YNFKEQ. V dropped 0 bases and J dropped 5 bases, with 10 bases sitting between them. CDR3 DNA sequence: TGTGCCAGCAGCCAAGAAGAGGGACCGGAGACCCAGTACTTC. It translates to CASSQEEGPETQYF.

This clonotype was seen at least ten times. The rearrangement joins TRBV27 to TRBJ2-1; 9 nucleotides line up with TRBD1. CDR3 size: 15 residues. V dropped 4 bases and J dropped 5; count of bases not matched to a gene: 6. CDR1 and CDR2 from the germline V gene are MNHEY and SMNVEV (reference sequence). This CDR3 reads CASSYQGQGNNEQFF. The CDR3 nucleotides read TGTGCCAGCAGTTACCAGGGACAGGGTAACAATGAGCAGTTCTTC.

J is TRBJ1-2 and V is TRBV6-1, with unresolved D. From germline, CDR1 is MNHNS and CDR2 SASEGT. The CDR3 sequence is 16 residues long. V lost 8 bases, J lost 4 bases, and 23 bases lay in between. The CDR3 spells CASVPFEGTPSYGYTF. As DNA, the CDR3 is TGTGCCAGCGTCCCCTTTGAGGGAACCCCGAGCTATGGCTACACCTTC.

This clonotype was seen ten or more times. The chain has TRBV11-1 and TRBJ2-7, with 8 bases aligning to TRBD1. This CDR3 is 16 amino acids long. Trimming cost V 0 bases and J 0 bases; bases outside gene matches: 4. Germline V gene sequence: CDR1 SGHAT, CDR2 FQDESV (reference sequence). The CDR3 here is CASSLARTGSSYEQYF. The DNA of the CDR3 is TGTGCCAGCAGCTTAGCCCGGACAGGGAGCTCCTACGAGCAGTACTTC.

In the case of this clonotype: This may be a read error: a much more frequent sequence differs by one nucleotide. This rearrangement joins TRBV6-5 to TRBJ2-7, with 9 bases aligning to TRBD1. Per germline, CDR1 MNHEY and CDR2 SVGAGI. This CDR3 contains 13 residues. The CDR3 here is CAGSYRGRNEQYF. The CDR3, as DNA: TGTGCCGGCAGTTACAGGGGGCGGAACGAGCAGTACTTC.

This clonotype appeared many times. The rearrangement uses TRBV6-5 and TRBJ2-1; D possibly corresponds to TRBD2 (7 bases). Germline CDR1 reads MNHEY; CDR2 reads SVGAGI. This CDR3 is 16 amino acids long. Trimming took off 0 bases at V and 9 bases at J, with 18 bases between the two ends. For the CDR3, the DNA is TGTGCCAGCAGTTACTCGAAGGGGGGAGGGATTAGTGAGCAGTTCTTC. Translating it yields CASSYSKGGGISEQFF.